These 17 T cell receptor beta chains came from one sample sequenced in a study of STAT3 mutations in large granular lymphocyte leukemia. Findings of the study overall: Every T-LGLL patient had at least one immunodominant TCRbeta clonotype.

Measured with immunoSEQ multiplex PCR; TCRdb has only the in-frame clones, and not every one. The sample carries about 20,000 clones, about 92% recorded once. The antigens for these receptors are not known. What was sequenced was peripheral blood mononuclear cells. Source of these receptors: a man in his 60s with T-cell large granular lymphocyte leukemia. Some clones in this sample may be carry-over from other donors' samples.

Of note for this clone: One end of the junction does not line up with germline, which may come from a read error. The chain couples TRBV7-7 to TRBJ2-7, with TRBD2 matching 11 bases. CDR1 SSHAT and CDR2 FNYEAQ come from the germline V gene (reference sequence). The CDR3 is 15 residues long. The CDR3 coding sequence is TGTGCTAGCAGCCCGGGACTAGCGGCCCTAAACGAGCAGTACTTC. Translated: CASSPGLAALNEQYF.

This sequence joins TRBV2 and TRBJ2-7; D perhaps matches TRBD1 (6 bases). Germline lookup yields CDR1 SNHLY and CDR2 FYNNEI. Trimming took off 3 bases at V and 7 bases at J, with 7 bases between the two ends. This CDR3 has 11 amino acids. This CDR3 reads CASSDQGEQYF. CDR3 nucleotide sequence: TGTGCCAGCAGTGACCAGGGGGAGCAGTACTTC.

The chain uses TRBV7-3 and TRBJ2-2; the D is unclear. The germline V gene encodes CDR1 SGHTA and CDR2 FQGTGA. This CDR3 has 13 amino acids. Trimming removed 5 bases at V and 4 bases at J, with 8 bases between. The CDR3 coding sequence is TGTGCCAGCAGCCCGACACCCACCGGGGAGCTGTTTTTT. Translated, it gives CASSPTPTGELFF. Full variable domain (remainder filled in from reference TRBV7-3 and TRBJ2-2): GAGVSQTPSNKVTEKGKYVELRCDPISGHTALYWYRQSLGQGPEFLIYFQGTGAADDSGLPNDRFFAVRPEGSVSTLKIQRTERGDSAVYLCASSPTPTGELFFGEGSRLTVL.

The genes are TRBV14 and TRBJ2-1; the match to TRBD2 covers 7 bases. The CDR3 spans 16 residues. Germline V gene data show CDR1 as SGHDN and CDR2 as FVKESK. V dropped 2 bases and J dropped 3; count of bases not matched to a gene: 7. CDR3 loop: CASSQRAGVVYNEQFF. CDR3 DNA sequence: TGTGCCAGCAGCCAACGGGCGGGAGTAGTCTACAATGAGCAGTTCTTC.

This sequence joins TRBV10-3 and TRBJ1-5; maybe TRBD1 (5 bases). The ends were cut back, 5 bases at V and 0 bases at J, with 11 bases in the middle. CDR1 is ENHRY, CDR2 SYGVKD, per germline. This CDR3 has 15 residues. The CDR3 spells CAISLSDSSNQPQHF. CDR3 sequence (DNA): TGTGCCATCAGTTTATCCGACAGTAGCAATCAGCCCCAGCATTTT.

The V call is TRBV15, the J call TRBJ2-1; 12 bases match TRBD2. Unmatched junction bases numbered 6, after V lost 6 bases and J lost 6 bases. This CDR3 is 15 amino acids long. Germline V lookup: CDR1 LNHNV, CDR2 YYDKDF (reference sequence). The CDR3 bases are TGTGCCACCAGATCACTAGCGGGAGGACCCAATGAGCAGTTCTTC. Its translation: CATRSLAGGPNEQFF.

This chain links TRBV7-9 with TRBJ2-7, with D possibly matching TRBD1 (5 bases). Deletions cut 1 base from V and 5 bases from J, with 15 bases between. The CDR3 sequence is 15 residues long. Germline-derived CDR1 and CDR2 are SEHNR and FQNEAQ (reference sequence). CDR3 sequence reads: CASSLVEAGKHEQYF. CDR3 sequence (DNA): TGTGCCAGCAGCTTAGTCGAGGCAGGGAAGCACGAGCAGTACTTC.

The CDR3 loop reads CASSLDDLTDTQYF. CDR3 DNA sequence: TGCGCCAGCAGCTTGGATGATCTCACAGATACGCAGTATTTT. The V gene is TRBV5-1, the J gene TRBJ2-3; the D is unclear. CDR1 and CDR2 from the germline V gene are SGHRS and YFSETQ. The CDR3 is 14 residues long. Between the trimmed V and J ends, which lost 0 bases and 2 bases, there was a span of 7 bases.

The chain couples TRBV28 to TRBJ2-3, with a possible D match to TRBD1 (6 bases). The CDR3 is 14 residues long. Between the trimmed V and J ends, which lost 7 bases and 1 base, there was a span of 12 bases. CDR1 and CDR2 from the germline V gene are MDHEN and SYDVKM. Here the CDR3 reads CASNRETGTDTQYF. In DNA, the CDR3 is TGTGCCAGCAACAGGGAAACGGGCACAGATACGCAGTATTTT.

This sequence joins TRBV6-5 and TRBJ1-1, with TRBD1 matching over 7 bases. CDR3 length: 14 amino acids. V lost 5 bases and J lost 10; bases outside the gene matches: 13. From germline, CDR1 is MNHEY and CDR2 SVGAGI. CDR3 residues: CASSPTGEATVAFF. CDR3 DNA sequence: TGTGCCAGCAGTCCTACAGGGGAGGCCACGGTAGCTTTCTTT.

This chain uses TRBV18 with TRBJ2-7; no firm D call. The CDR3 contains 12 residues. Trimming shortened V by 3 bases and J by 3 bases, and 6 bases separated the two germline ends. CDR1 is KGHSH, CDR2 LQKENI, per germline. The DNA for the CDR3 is TGTGCCAGCTCACCGAACGGCTACGAGCAGTACTTC. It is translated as CASSPNGYEQYF.

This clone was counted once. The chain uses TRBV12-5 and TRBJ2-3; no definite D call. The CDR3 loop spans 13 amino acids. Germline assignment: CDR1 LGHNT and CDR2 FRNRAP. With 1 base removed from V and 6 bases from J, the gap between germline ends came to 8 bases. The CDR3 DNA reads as TGTGCTAGTGGTTTGGAGAGTCCGGATACGCAGTATTTT. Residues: CASGLESPDTQYF.

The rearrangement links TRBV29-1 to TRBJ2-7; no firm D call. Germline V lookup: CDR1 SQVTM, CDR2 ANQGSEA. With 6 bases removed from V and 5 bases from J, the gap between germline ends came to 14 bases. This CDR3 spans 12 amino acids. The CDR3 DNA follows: TGCAGCGTACTCCCCGCTGGGGACGAGCAGTACTTC. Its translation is CSVLPAGDEQYF.

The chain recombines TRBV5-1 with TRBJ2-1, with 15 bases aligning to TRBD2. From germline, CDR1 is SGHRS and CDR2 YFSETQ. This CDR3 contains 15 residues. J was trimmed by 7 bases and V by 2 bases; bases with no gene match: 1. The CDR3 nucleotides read TGCGCCAGCAGCTTCGGGACTAGCGGGAGGAATGAGCAGTTCTTC. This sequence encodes CASSFGTSGRNEQFF.

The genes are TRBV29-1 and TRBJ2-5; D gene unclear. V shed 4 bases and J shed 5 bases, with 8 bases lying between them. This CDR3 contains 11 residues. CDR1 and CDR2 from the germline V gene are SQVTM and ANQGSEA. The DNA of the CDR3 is TGCAGCGTTGGAAGTGGGGAGACCCAGTACTTC. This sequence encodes CSVGSGETQYF.

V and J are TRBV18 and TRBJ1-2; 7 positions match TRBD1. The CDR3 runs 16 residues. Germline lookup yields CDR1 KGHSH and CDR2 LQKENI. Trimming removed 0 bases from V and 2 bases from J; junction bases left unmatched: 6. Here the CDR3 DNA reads TGTGCCAGCTCACCACCTTCGTTGGGACAGAACTATGGCTACACCTTC. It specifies CASSPPSLGQNYGYTF.

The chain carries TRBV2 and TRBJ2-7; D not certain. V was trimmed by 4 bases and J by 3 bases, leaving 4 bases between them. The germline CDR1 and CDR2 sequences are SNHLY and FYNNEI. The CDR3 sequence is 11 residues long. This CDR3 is CASSGSYEQYF. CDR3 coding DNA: TGTGCCAGCAGTGGAAGCTACGAGCAGTACTTC.